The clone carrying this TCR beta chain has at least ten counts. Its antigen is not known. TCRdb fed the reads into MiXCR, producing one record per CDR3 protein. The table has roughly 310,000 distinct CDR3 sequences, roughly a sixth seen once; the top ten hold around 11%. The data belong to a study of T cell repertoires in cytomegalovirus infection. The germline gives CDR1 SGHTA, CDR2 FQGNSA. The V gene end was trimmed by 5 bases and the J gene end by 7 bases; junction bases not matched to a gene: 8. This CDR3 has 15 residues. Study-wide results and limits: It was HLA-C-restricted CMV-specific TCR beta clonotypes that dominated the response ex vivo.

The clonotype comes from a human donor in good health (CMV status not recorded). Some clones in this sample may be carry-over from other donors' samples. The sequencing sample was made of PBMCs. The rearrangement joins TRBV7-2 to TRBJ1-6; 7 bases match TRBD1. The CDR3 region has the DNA TGTGCCAGCAGCCCCCGACAGGGTGTCAATTCACCCCTCCACTTT. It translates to CASSPRQGVNSPLHF.